Reported below is one TCR beta chain. The entry originates in a study of T cell changes during pregnancy in multiple sclerosis. Clones were read by immunoSEQ multiplex PCR, and TCRdb kept only the in-frame ones, dropping some. The table lists fewer than 70,000 clones, around nine tenths of them singletons. Trimming shortened V by 4 bases and J by 7 bases, and 10 bases separated the two germline ends. The CDR3 has 12 residues. CDR1 and CDR2 from the germline V gene are SGHAT and FQNNGV. The sample in question was peripheral blood, obtained in the second trimester of pregnancy. The receptor was derived from a female donor with multiple sclerosis, enrolled in a pregnancy study. The J gene is TRBJ2-5, the V gene TRBV11-2; D is possibly TRBD2 (5 bases). The DNA of the CDR3 is TGTGCCAGCAGCTCTAGCTCCGGGACCCAGTACTTC. It translates to CASSSSSGTQYF.